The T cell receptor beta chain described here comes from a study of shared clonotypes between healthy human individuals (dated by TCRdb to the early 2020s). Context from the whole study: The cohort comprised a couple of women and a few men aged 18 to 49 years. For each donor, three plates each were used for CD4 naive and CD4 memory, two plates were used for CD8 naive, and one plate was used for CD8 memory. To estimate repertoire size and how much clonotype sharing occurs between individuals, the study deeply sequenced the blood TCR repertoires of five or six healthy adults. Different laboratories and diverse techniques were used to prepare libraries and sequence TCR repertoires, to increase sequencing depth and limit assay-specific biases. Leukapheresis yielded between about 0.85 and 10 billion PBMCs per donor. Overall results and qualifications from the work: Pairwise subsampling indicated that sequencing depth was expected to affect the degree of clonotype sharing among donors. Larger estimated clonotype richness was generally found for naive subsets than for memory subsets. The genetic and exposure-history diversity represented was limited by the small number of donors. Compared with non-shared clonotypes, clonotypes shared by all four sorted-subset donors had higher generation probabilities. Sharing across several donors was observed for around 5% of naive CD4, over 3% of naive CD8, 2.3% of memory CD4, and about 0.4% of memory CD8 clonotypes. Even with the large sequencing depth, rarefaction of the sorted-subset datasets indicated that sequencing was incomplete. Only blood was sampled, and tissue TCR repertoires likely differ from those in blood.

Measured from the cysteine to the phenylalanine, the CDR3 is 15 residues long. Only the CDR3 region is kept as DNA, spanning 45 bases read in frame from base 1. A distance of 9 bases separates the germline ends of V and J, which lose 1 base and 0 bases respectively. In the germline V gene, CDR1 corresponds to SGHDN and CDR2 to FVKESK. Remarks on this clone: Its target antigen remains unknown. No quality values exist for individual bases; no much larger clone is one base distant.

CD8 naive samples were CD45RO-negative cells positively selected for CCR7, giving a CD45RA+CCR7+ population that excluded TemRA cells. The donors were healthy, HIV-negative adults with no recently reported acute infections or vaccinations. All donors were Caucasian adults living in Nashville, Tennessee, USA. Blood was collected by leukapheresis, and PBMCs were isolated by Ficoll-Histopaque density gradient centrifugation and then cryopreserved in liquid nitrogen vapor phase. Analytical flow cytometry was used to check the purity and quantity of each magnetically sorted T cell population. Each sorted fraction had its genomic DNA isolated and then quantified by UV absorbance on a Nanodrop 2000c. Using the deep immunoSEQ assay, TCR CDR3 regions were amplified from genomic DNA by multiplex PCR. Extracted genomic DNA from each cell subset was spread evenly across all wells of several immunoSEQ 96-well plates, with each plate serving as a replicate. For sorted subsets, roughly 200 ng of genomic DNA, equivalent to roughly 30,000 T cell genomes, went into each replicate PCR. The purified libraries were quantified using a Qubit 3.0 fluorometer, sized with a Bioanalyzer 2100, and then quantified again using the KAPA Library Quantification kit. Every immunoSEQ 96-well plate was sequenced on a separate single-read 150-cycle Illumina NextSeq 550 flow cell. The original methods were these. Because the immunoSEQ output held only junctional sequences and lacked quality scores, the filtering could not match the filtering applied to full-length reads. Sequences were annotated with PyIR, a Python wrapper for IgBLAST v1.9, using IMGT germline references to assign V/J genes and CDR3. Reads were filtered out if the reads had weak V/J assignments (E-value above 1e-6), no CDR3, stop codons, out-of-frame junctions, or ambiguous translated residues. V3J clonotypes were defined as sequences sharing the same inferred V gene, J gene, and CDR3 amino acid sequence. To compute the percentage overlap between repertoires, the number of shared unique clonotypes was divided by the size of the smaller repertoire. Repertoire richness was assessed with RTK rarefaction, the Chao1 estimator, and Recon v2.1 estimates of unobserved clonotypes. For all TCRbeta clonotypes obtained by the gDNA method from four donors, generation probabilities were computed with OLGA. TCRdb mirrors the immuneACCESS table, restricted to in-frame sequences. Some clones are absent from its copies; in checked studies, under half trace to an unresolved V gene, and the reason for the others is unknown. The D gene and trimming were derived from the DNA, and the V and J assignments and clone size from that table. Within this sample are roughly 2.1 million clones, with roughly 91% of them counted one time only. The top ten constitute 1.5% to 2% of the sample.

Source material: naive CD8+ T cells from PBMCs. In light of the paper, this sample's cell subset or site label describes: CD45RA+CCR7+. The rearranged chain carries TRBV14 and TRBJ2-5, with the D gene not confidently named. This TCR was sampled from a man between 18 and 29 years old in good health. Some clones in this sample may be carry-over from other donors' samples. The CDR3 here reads CASSQGLPYQETQYF. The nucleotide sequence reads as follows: TGTGCCAGCAGCCAAGGGTTGCCGTACCAAGAGACCCAGTACTTC.